These T cell receptor beta chains were read from a single sample in a study of T-cell reconstitution after alpha-beta-depleted transplantation in children. One entry per CDR3 protein results from TCRdb running MiXCR on the PCR reads. This sample has some 590,000 distinct CDR3 sequences; about 10% occur once, and the top ten carry less than 5%. The specimen comprised PBMCs from the stem cell graft donor, sampled from the stem cell graft. The receptors were sampled from a human donor who donated a stem cell graft to a child with acute myeloid leukemia. Each CDR3 is given with its conserved first and last residue. D genes are given only for firm matches. Clone size is not always given. Where it is, it says once, few, many or a class for expanded clones.

j_call: TRBJ2-3
v_call: TRBV11-2
clone_size: NA
d_call: TRBD2
cdr3_nt: TGTGCCAGCAGCTTAGTTGGGGGGGTCGCAACAGATACGCAGTATTTT
cdr3_aa: CASSLVGGVATDTQYF

j_call: TRBJ1-1
v_call: TRBV18
clone_size: NA
d_call: NA
cdr3_nt: TGTGCCAGCTCACCAAGCGGGGCCGGGAACACTGAAGCTTTCTTT
cdr3_aa: CASSPSGAGNTEAFF

j_call: TRBJ2-6
v_call: TRBV5-5
clone_size: NA
d_call: NA
cdr3_nt: TGTGCCAGCAGCCCTCAGGGGTCCGGGGCCAACGGCCTGACTTTC
cdr3_aa: CASSPQGSGANGLTF

j_call: TRBJ1-1
v_call: TRBV21-1
clone_size: NA
d_call: NA
cdr3_nt: TGTGCCAGCAGCAAAGAGGGGGACAGGGGGATGAACACTGAAGCTTTCTTT
cdr3_aa: CASSKEGDRGMNTEAFF

j_call: TRBJ2-2
v_call: TRBV7-2
clone_size: many
d_call: NA
cdr3_nt: TGTGCCAGCAGCTTAGTGGCGGTTACCGGGGAGCTGTTTTTT
cdr3_aa: CASSLVAVTGELFF

j_call: TRBJ2-7
v_call: TRBV2
clone_size: few
d_call: NA
cdr3_nt: TGTGCCAGCAGTGCACCGGGCTTTCCCTACGAGCAGTACTTC
cdr3_aa: CASSAPGFPYEQYF

j_call: TRBJ2-3
v_call: TRBV11-2
clone_size: NA
d_call: NA
cdr3_nt: TGTGCCAGCAGCTTAGAGCGGGTTAGCACAGATACGCAGTATTTT
cdr3_aa: CASSLERVSTDTQYF

j_call: TRBJ2-7
v_call: TRBV29-1
clone_size: few
d_call: NA
cdr3_nt: TGCAGCGTGGTCGGACAGTCCGGGTTGTACTTC
cdr3_aa: CSVVGQSGLYF

j_call: TRBJ2-7
v_call: TRBV27
clone_size: NA
d_call: NA
cdr3_nt: TGTGCCAGCAGTTTTTCTACAGGAAACTACGAGCAGTACTTC
cdr3_aa: CASSFSTGNYEQYF

j_call: TRBJ2-2
v_call: TRBV4-3
clone_size: few
d_call: NA
cdr3_nt: TGCGCCAGCAGCAATGGGGGGCTAGGGAGCACCGGGGAGCTGTTTTTT
cdr3_aa: CASSNGGLGSTGELFF

j_call: TRBJ2-1
v_call: TRBV11-1
clone_size: NA
d_call: TRBD2
cdr3_nt: TGTGCCAGCAGCTTCCGAAAGGCGGGGGGAGTAAGGTTGGATGAGCAGTTCTTC
cdr3_aa: CASSFRKAGGVRLDEQFF

j_call: TRBJ2-2
v_call: TRBV6-1
clone_size: NA
d_call: NA
cdr3_nt: TGTTCCAGCAGTGAAGCCTTTGCTCGCACCGGGGAGCTGTTTTTT
cdr3_aa: CSSSEAFARTGELFF

j_call: TRBJ2-3
v_call: TRBV28
clone_size: NA
d_call: NA
cdr3_nt: TGTGCCAGCAGTTTATGGAATACGCAGTATTTT
cdr3_aa: CASSLWNTQYF

j_call: TRBJ2-1
v_call: TRBV3-1
clone_size: NA
d_call: NA
cdr3_nt: TGTGCCAGCAGCCATACCCCAGGGTATGTGCAGTTCTTC
cdr3_aa: CASSHTPGYVQFF

j_call: TRBJ2-2
v_call: TRBV3-1
clone_size: many
d_call: NA
cdr3_nt: TGTGCCAGCAGCTCAGGGCCCAACACCGGGGAGCTGTTTTTT
cdr3_aa: CASSSGPNTGELFF

j_call: TRBJ2-1
v_call: TRBV11-2
clone_size: NA
d_call: TRBD2
cdr3_nt: TGTGCCAGCAGCGGGGGGGGACTAGCGGGAGGGCTTTACAATGAGCAGTTCTTC
cdr3_aa: CASSGGGLAGGLYNEQFF

j_call: TRBJ2-1
v_call: TRBV6-1
clone_size: many
d_call: TRBD2
cdr3_nt: TGTGCCAGCAGGAAGACGGGGACTAGCGGGAGGGCTGTCGATGAGCAGTTCTTC
cdr3_aa: CASRKTGTSGRAVDEQFF